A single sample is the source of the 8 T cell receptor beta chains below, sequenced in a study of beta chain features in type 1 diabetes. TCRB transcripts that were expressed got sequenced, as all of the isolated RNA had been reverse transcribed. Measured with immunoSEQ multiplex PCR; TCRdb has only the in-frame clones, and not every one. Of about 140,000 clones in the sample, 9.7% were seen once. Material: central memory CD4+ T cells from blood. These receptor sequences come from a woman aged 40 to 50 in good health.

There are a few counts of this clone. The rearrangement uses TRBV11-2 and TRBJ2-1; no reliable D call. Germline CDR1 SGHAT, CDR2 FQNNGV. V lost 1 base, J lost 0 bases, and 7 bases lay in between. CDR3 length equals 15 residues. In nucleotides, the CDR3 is TGTGCCAGCAGCTTAGTGCCTAGCTCCTACAATGAGCAGTTCTTC. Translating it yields CASSLVPSSYNEQFF.

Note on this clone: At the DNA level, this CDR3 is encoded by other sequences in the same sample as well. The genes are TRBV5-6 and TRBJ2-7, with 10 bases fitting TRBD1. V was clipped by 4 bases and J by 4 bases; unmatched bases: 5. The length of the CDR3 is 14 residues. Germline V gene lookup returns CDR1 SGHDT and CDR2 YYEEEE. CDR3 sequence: CASSKGQGRYEQYF. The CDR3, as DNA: TGTGCCAGCAGCAAGGGACAGGGGAGGTACGAGCAGTACTTC.

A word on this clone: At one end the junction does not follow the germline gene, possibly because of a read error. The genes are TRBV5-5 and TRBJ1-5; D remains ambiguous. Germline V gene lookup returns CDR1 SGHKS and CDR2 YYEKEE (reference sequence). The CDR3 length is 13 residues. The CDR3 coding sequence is TGTGCCAGCAGCTTGTACAGCAACCAGCCCCAGCATTTT. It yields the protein CASSLYSNQPQHF.

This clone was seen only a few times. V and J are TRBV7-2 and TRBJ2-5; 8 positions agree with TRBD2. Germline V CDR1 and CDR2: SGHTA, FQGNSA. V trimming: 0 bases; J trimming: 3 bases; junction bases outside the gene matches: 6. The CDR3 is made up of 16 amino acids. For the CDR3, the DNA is TGTGCCAGCAGCTTAGCCAGCGGGGGACTGAAAGAGACCCAGTACTTC. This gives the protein CASSLASGGLKETQYF.

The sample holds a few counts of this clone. CDR3 DNA sequence: TGTGCCACCAATACAATGGCGGCGGGACCGAACGAGCAGTACTTC. This gives the protein CATNTMAAGPNEQYF. The J gene is TRBJ2-7, the V gene TRBV19; D is perhaps TRBD2 (6 bases). V was cut by 10 bases and J by 5 bases, with 24 bases left in between. Per germline, CDR1 LNHDA and CDR2 SQIVND (reference sequence). This CDR3 is built from 15 residues.

The CDR3 DNA reads TGTGCCAGCAGCTTACCCAGCGGGGGGCCCTACAATGAGCAGTTCTTC. Amino acid sequence: CASSLPSGGPYNEQFF. The V and J genes are TRBV12-1 and TRBJ2-1; the D call of TRBD2 is as the table states it, not checked on the DNA. TRBV12-1 is a pseudogene segment. This CDR3 has 16 amino acids.

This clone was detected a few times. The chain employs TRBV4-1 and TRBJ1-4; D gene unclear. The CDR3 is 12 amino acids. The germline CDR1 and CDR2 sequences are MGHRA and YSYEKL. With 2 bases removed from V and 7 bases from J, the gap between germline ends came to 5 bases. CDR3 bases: TGCGCCAGCAGCCAACGGTCTGAAAAACTGTTTTTT. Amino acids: CASSQRSEKLFF.

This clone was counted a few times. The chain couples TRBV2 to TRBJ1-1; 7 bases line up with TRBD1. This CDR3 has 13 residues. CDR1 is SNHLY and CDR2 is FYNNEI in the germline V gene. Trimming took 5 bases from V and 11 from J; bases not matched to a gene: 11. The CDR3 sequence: CASSPNRGWNAFF. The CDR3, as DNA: TGTGCCAGCAGTCCTAACAGGGGCTGGAATGCTTTCTTT.